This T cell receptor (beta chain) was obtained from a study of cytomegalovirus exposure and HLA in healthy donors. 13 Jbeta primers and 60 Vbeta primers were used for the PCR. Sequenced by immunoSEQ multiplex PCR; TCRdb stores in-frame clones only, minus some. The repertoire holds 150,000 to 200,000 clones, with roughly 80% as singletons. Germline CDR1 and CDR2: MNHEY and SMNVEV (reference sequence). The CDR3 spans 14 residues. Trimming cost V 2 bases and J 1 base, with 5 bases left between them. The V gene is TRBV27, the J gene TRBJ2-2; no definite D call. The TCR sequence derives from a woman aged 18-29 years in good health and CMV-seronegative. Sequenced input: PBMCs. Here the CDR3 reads CASSLRLNTGELFF. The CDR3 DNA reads TGTGCCAGCAGTTTACGTCTGAACACCGGGGAGCTGTTTTTT.